This is a list of T cell receptor beta chains from one sample in a study of T cells in Graves' hyperthyroidism and ophthalmopathy. A single record per CDR3 protein comes from TCRdb applying MiXCR to the multiplex PCR reads. The sample records hundreds of thousands of distinct CDR3 sequences, 14% to 15% being singletons. The specimen sequenced was blood. Every receptor here comes from a woman in her 40s with Graves' ophthalmopathy. Each CDR3 is given with its conserved first and last residue. Fields, in order: V gene, clone size, CDR3 length, J gene, D gene, CDR3 DNA, CDR3 protein. A D gene is named only where the DNA matches it firmly. Clone size is stated in some rows and not others, as once, few, many or a class when expanded.

TRBV20-1	many	13	TRBJ2-7	TRBD1	TGCAGCGCTACAAGGACAGGGTCGAGCGAGCAGTACTTC	CSATRTGSSEQYF
TRBV6-1	NA	14	TRBJ1-6	NA	TGTGCCAGCAGTGAAGATGCAGATAATTCACCCCTCCACTTT	CASSEDADNSPLHF
TRBV12-3/TRBV12-4	many	15	TRBJ2-5	TRBD2	TGTGCCAGCAGTTGGGGACGGGCGGGAGGAGAGACCCAGTACTTC	CASSWGRAGGETQYF
TRBV7-9	many	15	TRBJ2-7	NA	TGTGCCAGCAGCTTAGTCAGGGGGGGTTCCTACGAGCAGTACTTC	CASSLVRGGSYEQYF
TRBV7-2	few	14	TRBJ1-1	NA	TGTGCCAGCAGCTCGACAGGTTGGGGGACTGAAGCTTTCTTT	CASSSTGWGTEAFF
TRBV4-2	few	20	TRBJ2-7	TRBD2	TGTGCCAGCAGCCAAGCTAGAGGATGGACTAGCGGAGGTTTCTCCTACGAGCAGTACTTC	CASSQARGWTSGGFSYEQYF
TRBV6-1	NA	12	TRBJ1-1	NA	TGTGCCAGCAGAAGGGACCCAAGAGAAGCTTTCTTT	CASRRDPREAFF
TRBV11-1	many	15	TRBJ2-5	NA	TGTGCCAGCAGCTTAGGGGGGCTGATCCAAGAGACCCAGTACTTC	CASSLGGLIQETQYF
TRBV12-3/TRBV12-4	many	12	TRBJ2-2	NA	TGTGCCAGCAGTCCCCTGGGGCGGGAGCTGTTTTTT	CASSPLGRELFF
TRBV29-1	many	16	TRBJ2-7	NA	TGCAGCGTTGAAGGTGGCGGGATCCCCAACAGTTACGAGCAGTACTTC	CSVEGGGIPNSYEQYF
TRBV6-1	NA	15	TRBJ1-5	TRBD1	TGTGCCAGCAGTGCCGGGGCAGGGGGCTTGCAGCCCCAGCATTTT	CASSAGAGGLQPQHF
TRBV6-5	many	14	TRBJ2-7	NA	TGTGCCAGCAGTTACGGTGCGGGGCGCTACGAGCAGTACTTC	CASSYGAGRYEQYF
TRBV20-1	NA	12	TRBJ2-2	NA	TGCAGTGCTAAACAGGACACCGGGGAGCTGTTTTTT	CSAKQDTGELFF
TRBV5-6	many	13	TRBJ1-2	NA	TGTGCCAGCAGCTTTAGGGGACTTAATGGCTACACCTTC	CASSFRGLNGYTF
TRBV27	few	15	TRBJ2-7	NA	TGTGCCAGCAGTTTATCGGCGACAATGGCTTTGGAGCAGTACTTC	CASSLSATMALEQYF
TRBV4-3	many	16	TRBJ2-2	TRBD2	TGCGCCAGCAGCCAACAGCGGGGAACTAACACCGGGGAGCTGTTTTTT	CASSQQRGTNTGELFF
TRBV9	many	15	TRBJ2-7	TRBD2	TGTGCCAGCAGCCCCGGGACTACCTACCCGGGCGAGCAGTACTTC	CASSPGTTYPGEQYF
TRBV12-3/TRBV12-4	many	15	TRBJ1-5	NA	TGTGCCAGCAGTTTTGAGGGGGAGGGCAATCAGCCCCAGCATTTT	CASSFEGEGNQPQHF